A selection of T cell receptor beta chains follows, all from one sample in a study of CD8 T cells in Susac syndrome. TCRdb passed the immunoSEQ multiplex PCR reads through MiXCR, listing each CDR3 protein once. Here the sample spans 100,000 to 150,000 distinct CDR3 sequences, roughly 93% being singletons. Sequenced: CD8+ T cells from PBMCs. The source of these receptors is a human donor with multiple sclerosis. Each CDR3 is given with its conserved first and last residue. The D gene is left open where the match is weak. Clone size appears in some rows only: once, few, many, or a class for an expanded clone.

cdr3_aa	cdr3_nt	cdr3_length	d_call	clone_size	v_call	j_call
CASSLSSSRQSFLNTEAFF	TGTGCCAGCAGCTTATCATCCTCACGCCAGTCTTTCTTGAACACTGAAGCTTTCTTT	19	-	-	TRBV7-9	TRBJ1-1
CASCTGTSVYNEQFF	TGTGCCAGCTGCACCGGGACTAGCGTATACAATGAGCAGTTCTTC	15	TRBD2	-	TRBV27	TRBJ2-1
CSATMRGGPYNEQFF	TGCAGTGCTACTATGCGGGGGGGGCCGTACAATGAGCAGTTCTTC	15	TRBD2	few	TRBV20-1	TRBJ2-1
CASSVTGQTYEQYF	TGTGCCAGCAGCGTGACAGGGCAAACCTACGAGCAGTACTTC	14	TRBD1	-	TRBV9	TRBJ2-7
CASRGRTTEAFF	TGTGCCAGCAGGGGAAGGACAACTGAAGCTTTCTTT	12	-	-	TRBV6-6	TRBJ1-1
CASSLRLWDYTNTGELFF	TGTGCCAGCAGCTTAAGACTGTGGGACTACACGAACACCGGGGAGCTGTTTTTT	18	TRBD2	-	TRBV7-8	TRBJ2-2
CASTEQTFGDTQYF	TGTGCCAGCACCGAACAGACTTTTGGAGATACGCAGTATTTT	14	-	once	TRBV6-6	TRBJ2-3
CASSLVPYHNEQFF	TGTGCCAGCAGCTTAGTTCCCTACCACAATGAGCAGTTCTTC	14	-	-	TRBV7-6	TRBJ2-1
CASSAGPDTQYF	TGTGCCAGCAGCGCTGGTCCGGATACGCAGTATTTT	12	-	-	TRBV9	TRBJ2-3
CASSPSRSYNEQFF	TGTGCCAGTAGTCCCTCCCGCTCCTACAATGAGCAGTTCTTC	14	-	once	TRBV19	TRBJ2-1
CSVDTRSYNEQFF	TGCAGCGTTGACACCCGCTCCTACAATGAGCAGTTCTTC	13	-	-	TRBV29-1	TRBJ2-1
CATSSKRFGQDAFF	TGTGCCACCAGCAGTAAGAGATTTGGACAGGACGCTTTCTTT	14	TRBD1	-	TRBV15	TRBJ1-1
CASSFTRDRGEDTQYF	TGTGCCAGCAGTTTTACCCGGGACAGGGGGGAAGATACGCAGTATTTT	16	TRBD1	-	TRBV12-3/TRBV12-4	TRBJ2-3
CASSLSAGPSGTGELFF	TGTGCCAGCAGTTTATCAGCGGGACCTTCGGGCACCGGGGAGCTGTTTTTT	17	TRBD2	-	TRBV28	TRBJ2-2
CASSTKGNEQFF	TGTGCCAGCAGCACAAAAGGCAATGAGCAGTTCTTC	12	-	once	TRBV5-4	TRBJ2-1
CASSYGPGAVKNEQYF	TGTGCCAGCAGCTACGGTCCCGGGGCCGTTAAAAACGAGCAGTACTTC	16	-	-	TRBV5-6	TRBJ2-7
CSARDLKLAGPYNEQFF	TGCAGTGCTAGAGATCTTAAGCTAGCGGGACCTTACAATGAGCAGTTCTTC	17	TRBD2	-	TRBV20-1	TRBJ2-1
CASSPAGLAGGKETQYF	TGCGCCAGCAGCCCCGCGGGACTAGCGGGGGGGAAAGAGACCCAGTACTTC	17	TRBD2	-	TRBV5-1	TRBJ2-5
CSVRGNTEAFF	TGCAGCGTTCGAGGGAACACTGAAGCTTTCTTT	11	-	-	TRBV29-1	TRBJ1-1
CASGLSARTQETQYF	TGTGCTAGTGGTTTGTCTGCGCGAACCCAAGAGACCCAGTACTTC	15	-	once	TRBV12-5	TRBJ2-5
CASGDRHSNQPQHF	TGTGCCAGCGGGGACAGACATAGCAATCAGCCCCAGCATTTT	14	TRBD1	-	TRBV18	TRBJ1-5
CASSSRGGIPYEQYF	TGTGCCAGCAGTTCCCGGGGGGGGATCCCCTACGAGCAGTACTTC	15	TRBD2	-	TRBV6-5	TRBJ2-7
CSVGGTGGPNYGYTF	TGCAGCGTTGGGGGAACAGGGGGCCCTAACTATGGCTACACCTTC	15	TRBD1	-	TRBV29-1	TRBJ1-2
CASSTNRGRAYEQFF	TGTGCCAGCAGCACGAATAGGGGGAGGGCGTATGAGCAGTTCTTC	15	-	once	TRBV12-3/TRBV12-4	TRBJ2-1
CASSQVLTSGRRTDTQYF	TGCGCCAGCAGCCAAGTTTTAACTAGCGGGAGAAGGACAGATACGCAGTATTTT	18	TRBD2	-	TRBV4-1	TRBJ2-3
CASSMSGTSHEQFF	TGTGCCAGTAGTATGAGCGGGACTAGCCATGAGCAGTTCTTC	14	TRBD2	-	TRBV19	TRBJ2-1
CASSLASDNYGYTF	TGTGCCAGCAGCTTGGCGTCAGATAACTATGGCTACACCTTC	14	-	-	TRBV5-4	TRBJ1-2
CASSQEDRANYGYTF	TGTGCCAGCAGCCAAGAGGACAGGGCTAACTATGGCTACACCTTC	15	TRBD1	-	TRBV3-1	TRBJ1-2
CASSPGLAGLYQETQYF	TGTGCCAGCAGCCCCGGACTAGCGGGGTTGTACCAAGAGACCCAGTACTTC	17	TRBD2	once	TRBV7-9	TRBJ2-5
CASSSRRGSLAKNIQYF	TGTGCCAGCAGTTCCCGCCGGGGGTCTCTAGCCAAAAACATTCAGTACTTC	17	-	-	TRBV12-3/TRBV12-4	TRBJ2-4
CASSSTGDRGQPQHF	TGTGCCAGCAGCTCGACTGGGGACAGGGGTCAGCCCCAGCATTTT	15	TRBD1	-	TRBV7-9	TRBJ1-5
CASSLANIEAFF	TGTGCCAGCAGCTTAGCGAATATTGAAGCTTTCTTT	12	-	-	TRBV7-9	TRBJ1-1
CASRATYGYEQYF	TGTGCCAGTAGAGCAACTTACGGCTACGAGCAGTACTTC	13	-	-	TRBV19	TRBJ2-7
CASSLRGPEKLFF	TGTGCCAGCAGTTTACGAGGCCCGGAAAAACTGTTTTTT	13	-	-	TRBV27	TRBJ1-4
CASSLPGQGPEAFF	TGTGCCAGCAGCTTGCCGGGACAGGGCCCCGAAGCTTTCTTT	14	TRBD1	few	TRBV5-4	TRBJ1-1
CASSPYSGGSYNEQFF	TGTGCCAGCAGCCCCTATAGCGGGGGCTCCTACAATGAGCAGTTCTTC	16	TRBD2	-	TRBV7-2	TRBJ2-1
CATSRGPETQYF	TGTGCCACCAGCAGAGGCCCCGAGACCCAGTACTTC	12	-	-	TRBV15	TRBJ2-5
CAWSGISSGANVLTF	TGTGCCTGGAGTGGTATCAGCTCTGGGGCCAACGTCCTGACTTTC	15	-	-	TRBV30	TRBJ2-6
CASTGGPGDTQYF	TGCGCCAGCACGGGGGGGCCGGGAGATACGCAGTATTTT	13	TRBD2	-	TRBV10-2	TRBJ2-3
CASSIDRAETQYF	TGTGCCAGCAGCATCGACAGGGCAGAGACCCAGTACTTC	13	TRBD1	-	TRBV5-6	TRBJ2-5
CASSILGLTSDEQFF	TGTGCCAGTAGTATCTTAGGGCTAACTAGCGATGAGCAGTTCTTC	15	TRBD2	-	TRBV19	TRBJ2-1
CASSAVGRSNQPQHF	TGTGCCAGCAGTGCCGTGGGGCGTAGCAATCAGCCCCAGCATTTT	15	-	-	TRBV28	TRBJ1-5
CASSRGTSGRDTQYF	TGTGCCAGCAGTCGAGGGACTAGCGGGAGGGATACGCAGTATTTT	15	TRBD2	-	TRBV27	TRBJ2-3
CASRGAQDSPLHF	TGTGCCAGCCGTGGGGCCCAGGATTCACCCCTCCACTTT	13	-	-	TRBV11-2	TRBJ1-6
CASSTLSGGLYNEQFF	TGTGCCAGCAGCACCCTTAGCGGGGGCCTTTACAATGAGCAGTTCTTC	16	TRBD2	once	TRBV5-4	TRBJ2-1
CASSEGVGSSYEQYF	TGTGCCAGCAGCGAGGGCGTGGGGTCCTCCTACGAGCAGTACTTC	15	-	once	TRBV9	TRBJ2-7
CASGPGEAGADTQYF	TGTGCTAGTGGTCCCGGAGAGGCGGGAGCGGATACGCAGTATTTT	15	TRBD2	-	TRBV12-5	TRBJ2-3
CSARGTGGYNSPLHF	TGCAGTGCTAGGGGGACAGGGGGATATAATTCACCCCTCCACTTT	15	TRBD1	-	TRBV20-1	TRBJ1-6
CASSLSSSGADTGELFF	TGTGCCAGCAGTCTTTCGTCTAGCGGGGCGGACACCGGGGAGCTGTTTTTT	17	TRBD2	-	TRBV2	TRBJ2-2
CASSAQVLSYEQYF	TGTGCCAGCAGTGCTCAGGTTCTTTCCTACGAGCAGTACTTC	14	-	-	TRBV25-1	TRBJ2-7
CATYRGLTEAFF	TGTGCCACCTACAGGGGTCTTACTGAAGCTTTCTTT	12	TRBD1	-	TRBV6-5	TRBJ1-1
CASSLLGLDSVKTQYF	TGTGCCAGCAGCTTACTGGGACTAGACTCAGTAAAGACCCAGTACTTC	16	TRBD2	once	TRBV7-8	TRBJ2-5
CASSPSGNTDTQYF	TGTGCCAGCAGCCCTAGCGGGAATACAGATACGCAGTATTTT	14	TRBD2	-	TRBV9	TRBJ2-3